This T cell receptor (beta chain) was retrieved from a study of blood T cell repertoires in COVID-19. As for the study in general: The United States, Italy and Spain provided the acute and convalescent COVID-19 samples. PBMCs, B-cell-depleted T cells, or T cells were the source of the cDNA or gDNA that made up the material.

This clone appeared a single time. Germline values: CDR1 LGHDT, CDR2 YNNKEL (reference sequence). The V gene lost 1 base and the J gene lost 0 bases, with 10 bases spanning the gap. This CDR3 region has 16 residues. In the source study's methods: By means of reference gene primer amplification, nucleated cell counts were estimated. The protocol was immunoSEQ multiplex PCR, while the TCRdb copy is restricted to in-frame clones and leaves out a portion. That table gives V, J and clone size, and the DNA gave D and trimming. In the table there are some 160,000 clones, more than 80% of which are singletons.

The J gene is TRBJ1-5, the V gene TRBV3-1 (or the pseudogene TRBV3-2); D ambiguous. The sequence derives from a man aged 60 to 69 with acute or convalescent COVID-19. Source material: peripheral blood. DNA for the CDR3: TGTGCCAGCAGCCAAGTCCCAGGTCATAGCAATCAGCCCCAGCATTTT. Its protein is CASSQVPGHSNQPQHF.